The present entry profiles one T cell receptor (beta chain) with its context. The antigen remains undetermined. Trimming removed 5 bases from V and 8 bases from J; junction bases left unmatched: 14. CDR1 and CDR2 (germline): MDHEN, SYDVKM. The CDR3 consists of 15 residues. This sample was included in a study of T cells in tuberculosis. Study-wide results and limits: Active tuberculosis TCR-alpha repertoires lay closer to GMM-specific TCRs than IGRA-negative controls, suggesting clonal expansion.

TCRdb keeps only in-frame clones here, not all; method: immunoSEQ multiplex PCR. The sample includes under 50,000 clones, nearly 97% of them seen just once. The receptor's source is a donor between 5 and 29 years old with latent tuberculosis or without tuberculosis infection. The V call is TRBV28, the J call TRBJ1-2, with 7 positions matching TRBD1. Sequencing was performed on PBMCs. The CDR3, as DNA: TGTGCCAGCAGTCAGGGGGACGGGCGTCCGTACGGCTACACCTTC. Its protein product is CASSQGDGRPYGYTF.